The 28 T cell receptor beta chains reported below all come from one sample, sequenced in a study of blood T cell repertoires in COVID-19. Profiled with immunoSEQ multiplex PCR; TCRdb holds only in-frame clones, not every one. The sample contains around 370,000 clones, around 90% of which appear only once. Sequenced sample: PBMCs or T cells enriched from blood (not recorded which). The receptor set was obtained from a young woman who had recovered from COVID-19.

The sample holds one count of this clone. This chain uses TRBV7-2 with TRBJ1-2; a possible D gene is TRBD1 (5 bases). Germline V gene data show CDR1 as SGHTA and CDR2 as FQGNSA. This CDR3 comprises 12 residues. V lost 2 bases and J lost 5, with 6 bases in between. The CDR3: CASSLRQYGYTF. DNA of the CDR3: TGTGCCAGCAGCTTAAGACAGTATGGCTACACCTTC.

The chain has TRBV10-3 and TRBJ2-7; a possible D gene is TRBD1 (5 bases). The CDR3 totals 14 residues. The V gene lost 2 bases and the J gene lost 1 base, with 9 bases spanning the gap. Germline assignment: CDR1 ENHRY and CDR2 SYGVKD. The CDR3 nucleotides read TGTGCCATCAGTGAGGACAGAATTTCCTACGAGCAGTACTTC. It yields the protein CAISEDRISYEQYF.

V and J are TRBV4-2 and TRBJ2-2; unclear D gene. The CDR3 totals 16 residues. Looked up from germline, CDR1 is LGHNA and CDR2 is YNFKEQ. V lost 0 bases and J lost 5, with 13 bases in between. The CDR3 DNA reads TGTGCCAGCAGCCAAGATTTCTCCCAACAAACCGGGGAGCTGTTTTTT. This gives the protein CASSQDFSQQTGELFF.

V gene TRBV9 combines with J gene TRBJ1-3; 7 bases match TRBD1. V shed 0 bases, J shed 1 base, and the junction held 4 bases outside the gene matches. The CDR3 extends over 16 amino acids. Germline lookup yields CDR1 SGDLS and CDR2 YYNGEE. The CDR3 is CASSVEAGGSGNTIYF. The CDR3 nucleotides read TGTGCCAGCAGCGTAGAGGCAGGGGGTTCTGGAAACACCATATATTTT.

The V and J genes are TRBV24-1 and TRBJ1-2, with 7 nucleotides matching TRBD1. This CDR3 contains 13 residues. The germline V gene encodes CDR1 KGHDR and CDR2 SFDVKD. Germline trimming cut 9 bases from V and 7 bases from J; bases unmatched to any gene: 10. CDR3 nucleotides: TGTGCCACCGCTCGGACAGGAATATTTGGCTACACCTTC. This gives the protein CATARTGIFGYTF.

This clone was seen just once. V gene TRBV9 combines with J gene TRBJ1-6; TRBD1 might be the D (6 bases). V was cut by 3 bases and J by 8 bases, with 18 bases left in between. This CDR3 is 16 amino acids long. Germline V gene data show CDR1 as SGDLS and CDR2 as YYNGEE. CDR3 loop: CASSADDRSTYSPLHF. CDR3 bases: TGTGCCAGCAGCGCCGACGACAGGAGTACTTATTCACCCCTCCACTTT.

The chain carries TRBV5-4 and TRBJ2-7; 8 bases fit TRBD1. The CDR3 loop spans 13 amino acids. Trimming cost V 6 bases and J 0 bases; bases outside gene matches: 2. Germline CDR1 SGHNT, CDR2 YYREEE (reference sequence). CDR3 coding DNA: TGTGCCAGCACGACAGGGGACTCCTACGAGCAGTACTTC. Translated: CASTTGDSYEQYF.

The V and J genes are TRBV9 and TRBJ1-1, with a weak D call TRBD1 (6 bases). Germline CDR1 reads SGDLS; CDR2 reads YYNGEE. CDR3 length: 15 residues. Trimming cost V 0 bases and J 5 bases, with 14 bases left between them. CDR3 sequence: CASSVEQGLGTEAFF. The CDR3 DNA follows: TGTGCCAGCAGCGTAGAACAGGGATTGGGAACTGAAGCTTTCTTT. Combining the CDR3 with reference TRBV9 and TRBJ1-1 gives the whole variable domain DSGVTQTPKHLITATGQRVTLRCSPRSGDLSVYWYQQSLDQGLQFLIQYYNGEERAKGNILERFSAQQFPDLHSELNLSSLELGDSALYFCASSVEQGLGTEAFFGQGTRLTVV.

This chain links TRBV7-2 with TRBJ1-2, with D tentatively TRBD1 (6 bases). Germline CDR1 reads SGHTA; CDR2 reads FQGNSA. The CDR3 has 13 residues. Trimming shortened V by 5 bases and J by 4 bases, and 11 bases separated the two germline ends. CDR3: CASSPGTPYGYTF. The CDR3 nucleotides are TGTGCCAGCAGCCCAGGGACACCCTATGGCTACACCTTC.

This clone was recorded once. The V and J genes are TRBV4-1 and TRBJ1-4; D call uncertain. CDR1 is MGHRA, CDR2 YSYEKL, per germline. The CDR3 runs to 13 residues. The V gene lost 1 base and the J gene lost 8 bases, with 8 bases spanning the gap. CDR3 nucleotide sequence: TGCGCCAGCAGCCAAGTAACAGTCGAAAAACTGTTTTTT. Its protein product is CASSQVTVEKLFF.

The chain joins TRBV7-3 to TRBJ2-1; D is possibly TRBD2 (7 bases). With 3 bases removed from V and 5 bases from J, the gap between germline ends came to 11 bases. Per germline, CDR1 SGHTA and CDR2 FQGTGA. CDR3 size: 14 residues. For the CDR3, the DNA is TGTGCCAGCAGCTTCGGGGGGCAAAACAATGAGCAGTTCTTC. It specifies CASSFGGQNNEQFF.

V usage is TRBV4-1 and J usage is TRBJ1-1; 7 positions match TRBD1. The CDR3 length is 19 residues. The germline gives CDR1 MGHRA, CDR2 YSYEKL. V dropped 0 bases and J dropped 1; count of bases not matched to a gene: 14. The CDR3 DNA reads TGCGCCAGCAGCCAAGATCATCAGTTCAGGGGGAGTCGGAACACTGAAGCTTTCTTT. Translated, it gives CASSQDHQFRGSRNTEAFF.

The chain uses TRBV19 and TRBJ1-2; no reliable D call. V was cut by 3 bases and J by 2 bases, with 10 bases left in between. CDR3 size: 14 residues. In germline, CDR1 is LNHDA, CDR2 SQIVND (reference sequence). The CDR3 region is CASSMGRGNYGYTF. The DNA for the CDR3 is TGTGCCAGTAGTATGGGGAGAGGGAACTATGGCTACACCTTC.

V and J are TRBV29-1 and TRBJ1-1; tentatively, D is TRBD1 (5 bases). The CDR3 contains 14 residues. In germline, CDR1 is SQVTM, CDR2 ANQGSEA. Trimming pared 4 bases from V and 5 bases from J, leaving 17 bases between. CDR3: CSVVRGGAGTEAFF. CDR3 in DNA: TGCAGCGTTGTTCGTGGTGGGGCCGGAACTGAAGCTTTCTTT.

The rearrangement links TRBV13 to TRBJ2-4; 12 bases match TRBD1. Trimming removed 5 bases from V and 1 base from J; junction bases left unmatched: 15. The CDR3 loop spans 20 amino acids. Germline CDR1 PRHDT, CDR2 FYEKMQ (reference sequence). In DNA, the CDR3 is TGTGCCAGCAGCGACACCGGGACAGGGGGCCCCCTCGCCGCCAAAAACATTCAGTACTTC. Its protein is CASSDTGTGGPLAAKNIQYF.

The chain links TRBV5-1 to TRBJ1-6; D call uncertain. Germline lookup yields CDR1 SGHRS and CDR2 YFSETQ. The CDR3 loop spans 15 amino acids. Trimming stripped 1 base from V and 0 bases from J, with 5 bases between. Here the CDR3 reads CASSLISSYNSPLHF. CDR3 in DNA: TGCGCCAGCAGCTTGATCAGCTCCTATAATTCACCCCTCCACTTT.

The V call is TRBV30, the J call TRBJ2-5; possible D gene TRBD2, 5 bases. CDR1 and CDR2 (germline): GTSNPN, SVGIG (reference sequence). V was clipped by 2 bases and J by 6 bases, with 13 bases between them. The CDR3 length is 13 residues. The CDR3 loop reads CAWSTERGQTQYF. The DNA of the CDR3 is TGTGCCTGGAGTACAGAACGGGGTCAGACCCAGTACTTC.

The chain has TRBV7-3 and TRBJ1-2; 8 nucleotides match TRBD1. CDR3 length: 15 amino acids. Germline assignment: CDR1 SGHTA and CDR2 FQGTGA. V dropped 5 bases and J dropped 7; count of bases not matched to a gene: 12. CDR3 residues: CASSPGQAPSVGYTF. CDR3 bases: TGTGCCAGCAGCCCGGGACAGGCCCCAAGTGTTGGCTACACCTTC.

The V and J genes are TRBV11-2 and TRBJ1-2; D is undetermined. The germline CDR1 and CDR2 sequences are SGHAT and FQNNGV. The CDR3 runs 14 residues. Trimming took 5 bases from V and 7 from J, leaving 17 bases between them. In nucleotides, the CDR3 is TGTGCCAGCAGCCCCCGAGACAACTCCATTGGCTACACCTTC. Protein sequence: CASSPRDNSIGYTF.

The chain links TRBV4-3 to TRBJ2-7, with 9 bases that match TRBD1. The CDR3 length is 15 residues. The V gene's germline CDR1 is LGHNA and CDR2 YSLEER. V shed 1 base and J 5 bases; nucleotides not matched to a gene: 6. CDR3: CASSQGTGAPNEQYF. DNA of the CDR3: TGCGCCAGCAGCCAAGGGACAGGGGCTCCCAACGAGCAGTACTTC.

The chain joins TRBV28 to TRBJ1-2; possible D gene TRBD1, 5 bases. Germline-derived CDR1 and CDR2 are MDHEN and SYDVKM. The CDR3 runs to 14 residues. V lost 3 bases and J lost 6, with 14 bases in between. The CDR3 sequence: CASSLLAGVDGYTF. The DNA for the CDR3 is TGTGCCAGCAGTTTGCTTGCGGGGGTCGATGGCTACACCTTC.

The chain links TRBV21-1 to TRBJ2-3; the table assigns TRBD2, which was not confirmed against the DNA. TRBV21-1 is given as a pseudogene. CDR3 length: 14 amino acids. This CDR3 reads CASGTSGGTDTQYF. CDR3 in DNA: TGTGCCAGCGGTACTAGCGGGGGTACAGATACGCAGTATTTT.

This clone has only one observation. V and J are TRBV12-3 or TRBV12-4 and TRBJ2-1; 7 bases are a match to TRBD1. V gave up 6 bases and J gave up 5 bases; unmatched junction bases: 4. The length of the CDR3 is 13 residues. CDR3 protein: CASRRTGNNEQFF. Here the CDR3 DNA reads TGTGCCAGCAGACGGACAGGAAACAATGAGCAGTTCTTC.

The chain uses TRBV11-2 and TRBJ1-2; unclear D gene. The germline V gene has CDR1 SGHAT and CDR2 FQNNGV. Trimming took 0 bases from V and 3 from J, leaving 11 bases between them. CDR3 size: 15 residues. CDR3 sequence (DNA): TGTGCCAGCAGCTTAGATTACGAGGGTGACTATGGCTACACCTTC. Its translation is CASSLDYEGDYGYTF.

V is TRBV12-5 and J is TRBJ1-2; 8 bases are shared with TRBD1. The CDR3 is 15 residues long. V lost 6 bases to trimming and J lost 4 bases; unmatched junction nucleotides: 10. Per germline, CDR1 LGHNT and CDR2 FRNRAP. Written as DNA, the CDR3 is TGTGCTAGTGGGTCCGGGACAGGAGAGCCCTATGGCTACACCTTC. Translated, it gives CASGSGTGEPYGYTF.

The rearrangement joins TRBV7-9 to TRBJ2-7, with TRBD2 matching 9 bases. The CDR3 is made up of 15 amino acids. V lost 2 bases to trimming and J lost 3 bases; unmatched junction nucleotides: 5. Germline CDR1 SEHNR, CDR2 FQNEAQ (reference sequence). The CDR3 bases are TGTGCCAGCAGCTTACCATCTAGCGGGGACTACGAGCAGTACTTC. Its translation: CASSLPSSGDYEQYF.

This chain's CDR3 is CASSLYRETNEKLFF. The CDR3 nucleotides are TGTGCCAGCAGTCTCTACAGGGAAACTAATGAAAAACTGTTTTTT. This chain connects TRBV6-5 to TRBJ1-4; possibly TRBD1 for D (6 bases). CDR1 is MNHEY, CDR2 SVGAGI, per germline. This CDR3 has 15 amino acids. Trimming left V 5 bases short and J 1 base short, with 11 bases between.

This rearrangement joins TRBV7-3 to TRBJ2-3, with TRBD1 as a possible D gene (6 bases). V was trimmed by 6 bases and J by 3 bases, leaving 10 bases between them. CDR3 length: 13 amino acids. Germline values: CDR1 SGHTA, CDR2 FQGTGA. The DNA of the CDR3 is TGTGCCAGCAGGGGGCAGGGGACAGATACGCAGTATTTT. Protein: CASRGQGTDTQYF.